This entry lists 25 T cell receptor beta chains sequenced from one sample in a study of preoperative IRX-2 immunotherapy in early breast cancer. Using immunoSEQ multiplex PCR, the repertoire was profiled, and TCRdb retains in-frame clones only, with some absent. In the table there are 3,200 or so clones, roughly 80% of which are singletons. Treatment: preoperative locoregional IRX-2 cytokine immunotherapy. The sample in question was tumor tissue, obtained after IRX-2 immunotherapy. These receptors were taken from a human donor with breast cancer.

The gene calls are TRBV6-8 and TRBJ1-1; D unresolved. Germline V gives CDR1 MNHGY, CDR2 SAAAGT. V shed 10 bases and J shed 1 base, with 13 bases lying between them. CDR3 length: 13 amino acids. Here the CDR3 reads CAIKGGWNTEAFF. The CDR3 region has the DNA TGTGCCATCAAGGGCGGGTGGAACACTGAAGCTTTCTTT.

V is TRBV11-3 and J is TRBJ2-1; tentative D call: TRBD2 (5 bases). There are 14 residues in the CDR3. Trimming took 0 bases from V and 8 from J, leaving 11 bases between them. CDR1 and CDR2 (germline): SGHNT, YENEEA. As DNA, the CDR3 is TGTGCCAGCAGCTTAGATGGAGGTGTCCATGAGCAGTTCTTC. It specifies CASSLDGGVHEQFF.

This clone has only a few counts. The chain carries TRBV11-3 and TRBJ1-1; D is unclear. The germline V and J ends were trimmed by 2 bases and 1 base, with 14 bases remaining between them. The CDR3 has 16 amino acids. Germline loops: CDR1 SGHNT, CDR2 YENEEA. As DNA, the CDR3 is TGTGCCAGCAGCTTATCTGAGTTTTCAGGGAACACTGAAGCTTTCTTT. Its protein is CASSLSEFSGNTEAFF.

This rearrangement joins TRBV5-1 to TRBJ2-7, with D possibly TRBD2 on 6 matching bases. This CDR3 has 17 residues. Trimming took off 3 bases at V and 2 bases at J, with 21 bases between the two ends. The germline CDR1 and CDR2 sequences are SGHRS and YFSETQ. The CDR3 spells CASSSLPPPGETYEQYF. The CDR3 bases are TGCGCCAGCAGCTCCCTGCCCCCACCGGGGGAGACCTACGAGCAGTACTTC. Together with reference TRBV5-1 and TRBJ2-7, the CDR3 gives the full variable domain: KAGVTQTPRYLIKTRGQQVTLSCSPISGHRSVSWYQQTPGQGLQFLFEYFSETQRNKGNFPGRFSGRQFSNSRSEMNVSTLELGDSALYLCASSSLPPPGETYEQYFGPGTRLTVT.

The CDR3 DNA is TGTGCCAGCAGTTTAACATCTCAGCCCCAGCATTTT. It specifies CASSLTSQPQHF. This chain uses TRBV28 with TRBJ1-5; no reliable D call. Germline values: CDR1 MDHEN, CDR2 SYDVKM. There are 12 residues in the CDR3. Trimming shortened V by 2 bases and J by 6 bases, and 5 bases separated the two germline ends.

The CDR3 spells CASSGGVRTEAFF. CDR3 DNA: TGTGCCAGTAGTGGTGGGGTGAGGACTGAAGCTTTCTTT. The chain carries TRBV19 and TRBJ1-1; no clear D gene. Germline V gene sequence: CDR1 LNHDA, CDR2 SQIVND (reference sequence). The CDR3 consists of 13 residues. V was clipped by 5 bases and J by 5 bases, with 12 bases between them. Complete variable domain (other parts from reference TRBV19 and TRBJ1-1): DGGITQSPKYLFRKEGQNVTLSCEQNLNHDAMYWYRQDPGQGLRLIYYSQIVNDFQKGDIAEGYSVSREKKESFPLTVTSAQKNPTAFYLCASSGGVRTEAFFGQGTRLTVV.

This chain links TRBV28 with TRBJ2-1; possibly TRBD2 for D (5 bases). The CDR3 is 12 residues long. V shed 6 bases and J shed 15 bases, with 18 bases lying between them. Germline V gene lookup returns CDR1 MDHEN and CDR2 SYDVKM. This chain's CDR3 is CASSRFGVDLFF. DNA of the CDR3: TGTGCCAGCAGCCGCTTCGGGGTTGATCTGTTCTTC.

This clone was seen a single time. This rearrangement joins TRBV11-3 to TRBJ1-3; D is possibly TRBD1 (5 bases). With 3 bases removed from V and 2 bases from J, the gap between germline ends came to 11 bases. Germline assignment: CDR1 SGHNT and CDR2 YENEEA. CDR3 length equals 15 residues. The chain's CDR3 is CASSFGRDPGNTIYF. CDR3 sequence (DNA): TGTGCCAGCAGCTTCGGCAGGGACCCTGGAAACACCATATATTTT.

This clone occurred once. The chain links TRBV28 to TRBJ2-2, with D hard to call. This CDR3 has 14 amino acids. Per the germline V gene, CDR1 is MDHEN and CDR2 is SYDVKM. V dropped 7 bases and J dropped 0 bases, with 9 bases sitting between them. CDR3 sequence reads: CASKWAANTGELFF. The CDR3 DNA reads TGTGCCAGCAAGTGGGCAGCGAACACCGGGGAGCTGTTTTTT. The full variable domain, completed using reference TRBV28 and TRBJ2-2, is DVKVTQSSRYLVKRTGEKVFLECVQDMDHENMFWYRQDPGLGLRLIYFSYDVKMKEKGDIPEGYSVSREKKERFSLILESASTNQTSMYLCASKWAANTGELFFGEGSRLTVL.

The rearrangement uses TRBV19 and TRBJ1-5; TRBD1 matches at 7 bases. The length of the CDR3 is 16 residues. Germline V gene sequence: CDR1 LNHDA, CDR2 SQIVND (reference sequence). J gave up 8 bases and V 10 bases, and 20 bases lay outside the gene matches. The CDR3 protein is CATKTSQTGLSKPQHF. In DNA, the CDR3 is TGTGCCACCAAGACCTCTCAGACAGGGTTAAGTAAGCCCCAGCATTTT.

The chain employs TRBV29-1 and TRBJ2-1; D not certain. Germline V CDR1 and CDR2: SQVTM, ANQGSEA. The V end lost 2 bases, the J end lost 4 bases, and 6 bases lay between the germline ends. The CDR3 runs to 12 residues. The CDR3 protein is CSVEITYNEQFF. The CDR3 DNA reads TGCAGCGTTGAAATCACTTACAATGAGCAGTTCTTC.

This clone occurred once. This sequence joins TRBV6-8 and TRBJ2-7, with 8 bases aligning to TRBD1. Germline CDR1 reads MNHGY; CDR2 reads SAAAGT. The ends lost 7 bases at V and 3 bases at J; junction bases unmatched: 8. This CDR3 has 14 amino acids. The CDR3 sequence is CASTAVGTGYEQYF. CDR3 coding DNA: TGTGCCAGCACCGCAGTAGGGACAGGCTACGAGCAGTACTTC.

This chain joins TRBV6-8 and TRBJ2-7, with D tentatively TRBD1 or TRBD2 (6 bases each). The CDR3 spans 15 residues. Germline values: CDR1 MNHGY, CDR2 SAAAGT. Trimming took off 8 bases at V and 5 bases at J, with 22 bases between the two ends. For the CDR3, the DNA is TGTGCCAGCGCGGGACCATCCGGGACAATCCACGAGCAGTACTTC. Translated, it gives CASAGPSGTIHEQYF.

The V and J genes are TRBV18 and TRBJ2-7, with D unresolved. This CDR3 has 13 amino acids. Per germline, CDR1 KGHSH and CDR2 LQKENI. V shed 2 bases and J shed 3 bases, with 8 bases lying between them. The CDR3 nucleotides are TGTGCCAGCTCACCATCGGTGGACTACGAGCAGTACTTC. As protein: CASSPSVDYEQYF.

This sequence joins TRBV15 and TRBJ1-1, with D possibly being TRBD1 (6 bases). The V and J ends lost 1 base and 4 bases respectively, with 10 bases between them. Germline V gene lookup returns CDR1 LNHNV and CDR2 YYDKDF (reference sequence). This CDR3 spans 14 amino acids. The CDR3 DNA sequence: TGTGCCACCAGCAGAGCCCAGGGGAGCACTGAAGCTTTCTTT. It yields the protein CATSRAQGSTEAFF. The whole variable domain, filled in from reference TRBV15 and TRBJ1-1, reads DAMVIQNPRYQVTQFGKPVTLSCSQTLNHNVMYWYQQKSSQAPKLLFHYYDKDFNNEADTPDNFQSRRPNTSFCFLDIRSPGLGDTAMYLCATSRAQGSTEAFFGQGTRLTVV.

The chain employs TRBV5-1 and TRBJ1-6; 7 nucleotides match TRBD1. Germline V gene data show CDR1 as SGHRS and CDR2 as YFSETQ. The CDR3 runs 16 residues. V lost 3 bases to trimming and J lost 6 bases; unmatched junction nucleotides: 9. CDR3 protein: CASSSWGQNPNSPLHF. CDR3 DNA sequence: TGCGCCAGCAGCTCGTGGGGACAGAACCCTAATTCACCCCTCCACTTT.

The rearrangement joins TRBV28 to TRBJ2-6; D might be TRBD1 or TRBD2, each matching 5 bases. The CDR3 length is 15 residues. The germline V and J ends were trimmed by 5 bases and 2 bases, with 10 bases remaining between them. Germline values: CDR1 MDHEN, CDR2 SYDVKM. CDR3 coding DNA: TGTGCCAGCAGTCCCCTGGGGGCTGGGGCCAACGTCCTGACTTTC. Its translation: CASSPLGAGANVLTF.

V is TRBV23-1 and J is TRBJ1-2; no clear D. TRBV23-1 carries the ORF label, with uncertain function. The CDR3 spans 14 residues. Trimming removed 6 bases from V and 8 bases from J, with 19 bases in between. CDR3 bases: TGCGCCAGCAGCCAAGTCCCAGTCTTCGCGGGCTACACCTTC. Residues: CASSQVPVFAGYTF.

The chain recombines TRBV19 with TRBJ1-1, with D maybe TRBD1 (5 bases). Trimming removed 4 bases from V and 1 base from J, with 7 bases in between. CDR1 is LNHDA, CDR2 SQIVND, per germline (reference sequence). This CDR3 is built from 13 residues. CDR3 loop: CASSRQRNTEAFF. The CDR3 region has the DNA TGTGCCAGTAGTAGACAGAGGAACACTGAAGCTTTCTTT.

The gene calls are TRBV10-3 and TRBJ2-4, with D unresolved. V lost 10 bases, J lost 0 bases, and 16 bases lay in between. Looked up from germline, CDR1 is ENHRY and CDR2 is SYGVKD. The CDR3 extends over 15 amino acids. The CDR3 protein is CATTLVPGAKNIQYF. CDR3 nucleotides: TGTGCCACAACCTTGGTCCCGGGAGCCAAAAACATTCAGTACTTC.

This chain joins TRBV11-3 and TRBJ1-1; unclear D gene. This CDR3 is built from 15 residues. The germline V and J ends were trimmed by 3 bases and 0 bases, with 11 bases remaining between them. Looked up from germline, CDR1 is SGHNT and CDR2 is YENEEA. CDR3 sequence reads: CASSLDPGMNTEAFF. The CDR3, as DNA: TGTGCCAGCAGCTTGGACCCTGGCATGAACACTGAAGCTTTCTTT.

The chain couples TRBV11-3 to TRBJ2-5; TRBD2 is a possible D gene (6 bases). V was trimmed by 5 bases and J by 4 bases, leaving 20 bases between them. This CDR3 contains 16 residues. CDR1 and CDR2 from the germline V gene are SGHNT and YENEEA. In nucleotides, the CDR3 is TGTGCCAGCAGCAACCGTGGGGGGTCGTTGGGAGAGACCCAGTACTTC. It encodes CASSNRGGSLGETQYF. Filled out from reference TRBV11-3 and TRBJ2-5, the complete variable domain reads EAGVVQSPRYKIIEKKQPVAFWCNPISGHNTLYWYLQNLGQGPELLIRYENEEAVDDSQLPKDRFSAERLKGVDSTLKIQPAELGDSAVYLCASSNRGGSLGETQYFGPGTRLLVL.

This clone was seen a single time. The V call is TRBV29-1, the J call TRBJ2-7; tentatively, D is TRBD2 (5 bases). Trimming pared 0 bases from V and 1 base from J, leaving 13 bases between. Germline CDR1 reads SQVTM; CDR2 reads ANQGSEA. CDR3 size: 15 residues. The CDR3 protein is CSVEDGEPESYEQYF. The DNA for the CDR3 is TGCAGCGTTGAAGATGGGGAGCCCGAATCCTACGAGCAGTACTTC.

The chain links TRBV5-1 to TRBJ1-1; no clear D gene. The CDR3 sequence is 14 residues long. Trimming pared 7 bases from V and 1 base from J, leaving 14 bases between. The germline gives CDR1 SGHRS, CDR2 YFSETQ. The CDR3 sequence is CASGKDLENTEAFF. CDR3 nucleotide sequence: TGCGCCAGCGGAAAGGACTTGGAGAACACTGAAGCTTTCTTT. Complete variable domain (other parts from reference TRBV5-1 and TRBJ1-1): KAGVTQTPRYLIKTRGQQVTLSCSPISGHRSVSWYQQTPGQGLQFLFEYFSETQRNKGNFPGRFSGRQFSNSRSEMNVSTLELGDSALYLCASGKDLENTEAFFGQGTRLTVV.

V usage is TRBV11-3 and J usage is TRBJ2-3; TRBD1 matches at 7 bases. Germline CDR1 SGHNT, CDR2 YENEEA. The junction had 11 bases not matched to a gene; V was cut back by 6 bases and J by 8 bases. The CDR3 consists of 14 residues. DNA of the CDR3: TGTGCCAGCAGTAACCGGGACACAGGGGCTACGCAGTATTTT. Residues: CASSNRDTGATQYF.